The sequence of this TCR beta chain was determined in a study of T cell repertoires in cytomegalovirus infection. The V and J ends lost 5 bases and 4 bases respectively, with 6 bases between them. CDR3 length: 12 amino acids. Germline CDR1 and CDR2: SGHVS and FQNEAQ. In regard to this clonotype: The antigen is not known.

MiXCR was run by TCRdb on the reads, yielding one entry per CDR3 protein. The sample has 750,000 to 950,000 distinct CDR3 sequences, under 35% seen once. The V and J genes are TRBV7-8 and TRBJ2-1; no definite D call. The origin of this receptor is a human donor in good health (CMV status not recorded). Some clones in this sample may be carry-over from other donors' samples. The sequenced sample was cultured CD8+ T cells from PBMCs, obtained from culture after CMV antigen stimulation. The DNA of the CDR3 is TGTGCCAGCAGCGACGCTTACAATGAGCAGTTCTTC. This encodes CASSDAYNEQFF.